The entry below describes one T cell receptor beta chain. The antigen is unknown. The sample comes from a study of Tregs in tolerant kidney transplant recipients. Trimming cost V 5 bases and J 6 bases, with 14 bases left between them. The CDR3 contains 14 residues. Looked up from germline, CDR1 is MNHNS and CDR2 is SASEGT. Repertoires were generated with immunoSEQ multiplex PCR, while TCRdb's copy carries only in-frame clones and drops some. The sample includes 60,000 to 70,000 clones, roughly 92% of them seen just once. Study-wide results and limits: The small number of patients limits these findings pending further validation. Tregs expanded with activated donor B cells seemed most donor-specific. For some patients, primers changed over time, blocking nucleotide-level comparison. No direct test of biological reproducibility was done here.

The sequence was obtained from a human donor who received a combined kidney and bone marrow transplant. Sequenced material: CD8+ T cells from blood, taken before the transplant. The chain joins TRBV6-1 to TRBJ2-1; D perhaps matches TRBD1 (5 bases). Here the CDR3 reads CASSPPGRGNEQFF. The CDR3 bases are TGTGCCAGCAGTCCACCGGGTAGGGGCAATGAGCAGTTCTTC.